This T cell receptor (beta chain) was sequenced in a study of T cell responses to AZD1222 COVID-19 vaccine. Trimming shortened V by 5 bases and J by 0 bases, and 17 bases separated the two germline ends. This CDR3 region has 17 residues. Germline values: CDR1 SEHNR, CDR2 FQNEAQ (reference sequence). The study, taken as a whole, reports: At study baseline, merely several AZD1222 recipients were seropositive. It should be noted that donors were predominantly white British and more often female, and clonal diversity was possibly underestimated. Across spike, vaccine-associated CD4 TCRs were found, dominant at 160-218 and 743-854. Nearly half of spike-specific TCRs reportedly target variant regions that are unmutated in the B.1.351 and B.1.1.7 variants.

Of note for this clone: Antigen specificity is unknown.

The data were produced by immunoSEQ multiplex PCR, yet TCRdb's version contains in-frame clones alone and is incomplete. Among around 78,000 clones listed, around nine tenths were seen once. Sequenced material: peripheral blood, taken on day 0 of MenACWY control vaccination. This chain connects TRBV7-9 to TRBJ2-1; tentative D call: TRBD1 (7 bases). The source is an adult in good health. The CDR3 sequence: CASSRSIQGGSYNEQFF. The CDR3 region has the DNA TGTGCCAGCAGCCGTTCCATTCAGGGGGGCTCCTACAATGAGCAGTTCTTC.